This T cell receptor beta chain was captured by sequencing in a study of Ad26.COV2.S vaccination and SARS-CoV-2 variants. Regarding the study as a whole: Comparability of non-spike TCR breadth was observed across vaccine and placebo recipients.

Noted treatment: roughly 20 received Ad26.COV2.S at low or high dose, single or two shots; five or six received placebo; per-sample allocation not given. Following the first vaccine or placebo injection, samples were taken on day 63. Trimming removed 3 bases from V and 5 bases from J; junction bases left unmatched: 5. Germline CDR1 MDHEN, CDR2 SYDVKM. The CDR3 is 16 amino acids. Clones were read by immunoSEQ multiplex PCR, and TCRdb kept only the in-frame ones, dropping some. The sample has about 350,000 clones; about 85% are singletons. In the case of this clone: Its antigen remains unidentified.

The starting material was peripheral blood, obtained in a trial of Ad26.COV2.S vaccine versus placebo. V usage is TRBV28 and J usage is TRBJ2-2, with 11 positions matching TRBD1. The origin of this receptor is a person aged 18-65 years who received the Ad26.COV2.S COVID-19 vaccine or a placebo. Here the CDR3 reads CASSFEGQGATGELFF. The CDR3, as DNA: TGTGCCAGCAGTTTCGAAGGACAGGGGGCTACCGGGGAGCTGTTTTTT.